This T cell receptor beta chain was identified during a study of beta chain features in type 1 diabetes. Expressed TCRB transcripts were sequenced after all isolated RNA was converted to cDNA. Clones were sequenced by immunoSEQ multiplex PCR, and TCRdb holds only the in-frame ones, with some missing. The table lists about 320,000 clones, around 15% of them singletons. Only a few counts were recorded for this clone. Its antigen is unknown. Study outcomes and limitations: The study found fewer insertions and more deletions at VDJ junctions in type 1 diabetes patients. Any PCR bias toward short templates would affect both groups alike. Since sequencing was performed on cDNA, cells with high TCR expression could be over-represented.

The CDR3 spans 12 residues. V lost 5 bases to trimming and J lost 5 bases; unmatched junction nucleotides: 1. Germline V gives CDR1 SSHAT, CDR2 FNYEAQ (reference sequence). All sorted populations exceeded 95% purity. Sequencing used central memory CD4+ T cells from blood. The chain is built from TRBV7-7 and TRBJ2-7, with 9 bases lining up with TRBD1. The clonotype was recovered from a man aged 25 to 40 in good health. This chain's CDR3 is CASSRDRDEQYV. The CDR3 coding sequence is TGTGCCAGCAGCAGGGACAGGGACGAGCAGTACGTC.